The 5 T cell receptor beta chains in this list originate from one sample, sequenced in a study of T cell repertoires in cytomegalovirus infection. TCRdb ran MiXCR on the reads and lists one entry per CDR3 protein. The data show about 130,000 distinct CDR3 sequences, approximately 24% seen once. These TCRs' antigens remain unknown. The sequencing input was PBMCs, sequenced either directly or after in vitro stimulation (not recorded which). These receptors were obtained from a human donor in good health (CMV status not recorded). Some clones in this sample may be carry-over from other donors' samples.

This clonotype was seen ten or more times. The chain employs TRBV7-2 and TRBJ2-7; TRBD1 might be the D (5 bases). The germline V gene has CDR1 SGHTA and CDR2 FQGNSA. V dropped 4 bases and J dropped 7 bases, with 23 bases sitting between them. The CDR3 has 16 residues. The CDR3 is CASSYPNARTQGEQYF. The CDR3, as DNA: TGTGCCAGCAGCTACCCGAACGCGCGGACCCAGGGTGAGCAGTACTTC.

The V and J genes are TRBV29-1 and TRBJ2-1; D is ambiguous. The germline V and J ends were trimmed by 4 bases and 2 bases, with 9 bases remaining between them. Germline V lookup: CDR1 SQVTM, CDR2 ANQGSEA. The length of the CDR3 is 13 residues. The CDR3: CSVVGVTYNEQFF. The CDR3 coding sequence is TGCAGCGTTGTTGGGGTTACCTACAATGAGCAGTTCTTC.

This clonotype appeared many times. The chain recombines TRBV5-1 with TRBJ2-1; D not certain. Trimming stripped 4 bases from V and 6 bases from J, with 8 bases between. Germline loops: CDR1 SGHRS, CDR2 YFSETQ. There are 12 residues in the CDR3. The CDR3 here is CASSPPGNEQFF. In nucleotides, the CDR3 is TGCGCCAGCAGCCCGCCGGGCAATGAGCAGTTCTTC.

This clonotype came up a few times. The J gene is TRBJ1-1, the V gene TRBV19; D not resolved. The germline gives CDR1 LNHDA, CDR2 SQIVND (reference sequence). V gave up 5 bases and J gave up 1 base, with 8 bases separating them. The CDR3 sequence is 13 residues long. The CDR3 region is CASSGGWNTEAFF. The CDR3 DNA reads TGTGCCAGTAGTGGAGGTTGGAACACTGAAGCTTTCTTT.

The chain employs TRBV6-4 and TRBJ2-2; 8 bases agree with TRBD1. After removal of 6 bases from V and 8 bases from J, the junction contained 8 bases not matched to a gene. The CDR3 has 14 residues. The germline CDR1 and CDR2 sequences are MRHNA and SNTAGT. DNA for the CDR3: TGTGCCAGCAGAGAGAGGACAGGGTCGGGGGAGCTGTTTTTT. This sequence encodes CASRERTGSGELFF.